This record concerns one T cell receptor (beta chain) sequence. The sample originates from a study of blood T cell repertoires in COVID-19. Overall study: Both acute and convalescent COVID-19 samples were obtained from the United States, Italy and Spain. PBMCs, B-cell-depleted T cells, or T cells provided the cDNA or gDNA that made up the material.

Only in-frame clones appear in the TCRdb table, and some are missing; sequencing was by immunoSEQ multiplex PCR. This table has roughly 63,000 clones, around nine tenths appearing once. Germline CDR1 MDHEN, CDR2 SYDVKM. CDR3 length: 11 amino acids. Between the trimmed V and J ends, which lost 6 bases and 10 bases, there was a span of 7 bases. This rearrangement joins TRBV28 to TRBJ1-6; no firm D call. The TCR was taken from a woman aged 45-60 years with active or convalescent COVID-19. The material sequenced was peripheral blood. The CDR3 region has the DNA TGTGCCAGCAGCTACAGATCACCCCTCCACTTT. Translated, it gives CASSYRSPLHF.